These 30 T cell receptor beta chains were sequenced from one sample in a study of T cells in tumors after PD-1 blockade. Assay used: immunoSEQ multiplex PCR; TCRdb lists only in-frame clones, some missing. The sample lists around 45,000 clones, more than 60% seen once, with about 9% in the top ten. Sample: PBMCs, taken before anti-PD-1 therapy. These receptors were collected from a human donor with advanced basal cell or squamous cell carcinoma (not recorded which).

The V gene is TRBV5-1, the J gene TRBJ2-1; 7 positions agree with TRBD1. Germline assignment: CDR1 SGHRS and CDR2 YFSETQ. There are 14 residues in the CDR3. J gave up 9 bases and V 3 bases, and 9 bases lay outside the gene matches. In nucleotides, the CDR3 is TGCGCCAGCAGCTCCCTACAGGGGCATATTGAGCAGTTCTTC. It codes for CASSSLQGHIEQFF.

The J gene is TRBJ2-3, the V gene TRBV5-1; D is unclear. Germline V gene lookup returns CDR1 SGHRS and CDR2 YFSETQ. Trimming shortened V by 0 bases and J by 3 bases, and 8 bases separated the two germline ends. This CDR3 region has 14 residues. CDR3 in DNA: TGCGCCAGCAGCTTGGCAATACTAACAGATACGCAGTATTTT. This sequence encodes CASSLAILTDTQYF.

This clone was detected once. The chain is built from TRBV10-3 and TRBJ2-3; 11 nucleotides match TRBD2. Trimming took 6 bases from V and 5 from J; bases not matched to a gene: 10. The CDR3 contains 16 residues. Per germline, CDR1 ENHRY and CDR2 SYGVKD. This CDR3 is CAIRPTSGELGDTQYF. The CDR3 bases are TGTGCCATCAGGCCGACTAGCGGGGAGCTCGGAGATACGCAGTATTTT.

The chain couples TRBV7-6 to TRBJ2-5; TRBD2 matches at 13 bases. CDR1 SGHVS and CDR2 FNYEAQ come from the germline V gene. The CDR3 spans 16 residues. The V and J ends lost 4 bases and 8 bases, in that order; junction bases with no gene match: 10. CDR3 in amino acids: CASSSGTSGIVRTQYF. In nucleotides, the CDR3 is TGTGCCAGCAGCTCCGGGACTAGCGGGATAGTTAGAACCCAGTACTTC.

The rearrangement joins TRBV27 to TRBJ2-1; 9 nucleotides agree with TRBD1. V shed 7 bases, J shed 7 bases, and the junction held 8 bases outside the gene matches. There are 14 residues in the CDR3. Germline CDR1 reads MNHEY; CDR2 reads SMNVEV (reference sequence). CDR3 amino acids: CASNRDRAGNEQFF. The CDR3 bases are TGTGCCAGCAATCGGGACAGGGCCGGTAATGAGCAGTTCTTC.

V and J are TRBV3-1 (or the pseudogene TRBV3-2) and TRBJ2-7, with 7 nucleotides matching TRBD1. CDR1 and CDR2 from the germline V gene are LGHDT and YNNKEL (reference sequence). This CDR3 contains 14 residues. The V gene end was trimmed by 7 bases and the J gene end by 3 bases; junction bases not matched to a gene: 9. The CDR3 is CASTPGTANYEQYF. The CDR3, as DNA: TGTGCCAGCACCCCGGGGACAGCAAACTACGAGCAGTACTTC.

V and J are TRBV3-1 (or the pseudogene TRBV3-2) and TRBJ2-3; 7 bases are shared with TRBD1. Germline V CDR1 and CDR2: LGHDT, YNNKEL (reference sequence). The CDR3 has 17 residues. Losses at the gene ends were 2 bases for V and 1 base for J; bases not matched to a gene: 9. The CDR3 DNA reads TGTGCCAGCAGCCAAAAGAGGGACAGTTCTCGCACAGATACGCAGTATTTT. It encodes CASSQKRDSSRTDTQYF.

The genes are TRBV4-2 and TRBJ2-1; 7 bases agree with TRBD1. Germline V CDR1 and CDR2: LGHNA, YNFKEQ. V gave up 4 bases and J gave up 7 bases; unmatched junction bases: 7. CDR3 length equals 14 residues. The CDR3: CASSPGTVLNEQFF. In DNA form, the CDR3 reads TGTGCCAGCAGCCCCGGGACAGTCCTGAATGAGCAGTTCTTC.

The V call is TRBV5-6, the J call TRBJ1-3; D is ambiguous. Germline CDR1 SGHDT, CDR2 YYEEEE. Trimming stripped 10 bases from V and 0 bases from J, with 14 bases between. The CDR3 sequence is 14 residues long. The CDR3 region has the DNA TGTGCCGCCCGAGGCAGCGACTCTGGAAACACCATATATTTT. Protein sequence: CAARGSDSGNTIYF.

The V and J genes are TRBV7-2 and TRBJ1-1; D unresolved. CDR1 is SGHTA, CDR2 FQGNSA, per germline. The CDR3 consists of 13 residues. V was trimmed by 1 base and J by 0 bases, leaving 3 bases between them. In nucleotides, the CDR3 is TGTGCCAGCAGCTTAGAAATGAACACTGAAGCTTTCTTT. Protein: CASSLEMNTEAFF.

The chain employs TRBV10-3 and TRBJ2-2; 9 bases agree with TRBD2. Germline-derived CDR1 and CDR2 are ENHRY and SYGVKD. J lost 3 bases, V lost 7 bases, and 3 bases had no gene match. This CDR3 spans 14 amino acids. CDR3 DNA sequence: TGTGCCATCAAGGCGGGAGGGTACACCGGGGAGCTGTTTTTT. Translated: CAIKAGGYTGELFF.

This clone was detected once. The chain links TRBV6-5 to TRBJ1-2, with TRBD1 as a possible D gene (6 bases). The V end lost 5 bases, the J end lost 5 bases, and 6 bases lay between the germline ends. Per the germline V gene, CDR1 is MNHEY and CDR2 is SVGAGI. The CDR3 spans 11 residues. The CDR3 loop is CASSQGYGYTF. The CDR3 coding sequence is TGTGCCAGCAGTCAGGGGTATGGCTACACCTTC.

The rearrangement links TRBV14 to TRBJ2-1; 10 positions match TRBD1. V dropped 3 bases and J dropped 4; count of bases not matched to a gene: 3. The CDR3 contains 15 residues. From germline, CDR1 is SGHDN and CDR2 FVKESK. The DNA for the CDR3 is TGTGCCAGCAGCCATAGGACAGGGGGGTACAATGAGCAGTTCTTC. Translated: CASSHRTGGYNEQFF. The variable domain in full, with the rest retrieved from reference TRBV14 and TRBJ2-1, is EAGVTQFPSHSVIEKGQTVTLRCDPISGHDNLYWYRRVMGKEIKFLLHFVKESKQDESGMPNNRFLAERTGGTYSTLKVQPAELEDSGVYFCASSHRTGGYNEQFFGPGTRLTVL.

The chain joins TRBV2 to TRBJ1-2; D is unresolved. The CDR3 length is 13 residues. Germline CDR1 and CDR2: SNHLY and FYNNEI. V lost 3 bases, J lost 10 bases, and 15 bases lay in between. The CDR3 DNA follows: TGTGCCAGCAGTGACGCCGACAACTCCATCTACACCTTC. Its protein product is CASSDADNSIYTF.

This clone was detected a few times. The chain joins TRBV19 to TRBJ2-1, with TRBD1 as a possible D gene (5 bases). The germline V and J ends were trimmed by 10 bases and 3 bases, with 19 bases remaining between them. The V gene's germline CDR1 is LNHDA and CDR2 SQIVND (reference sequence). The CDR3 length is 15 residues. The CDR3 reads CATTLDNSVYNEQFF. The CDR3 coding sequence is TGTGCCACCACGTTGGACAATTCAGTCTACAATGAGCAGTTCTTC.

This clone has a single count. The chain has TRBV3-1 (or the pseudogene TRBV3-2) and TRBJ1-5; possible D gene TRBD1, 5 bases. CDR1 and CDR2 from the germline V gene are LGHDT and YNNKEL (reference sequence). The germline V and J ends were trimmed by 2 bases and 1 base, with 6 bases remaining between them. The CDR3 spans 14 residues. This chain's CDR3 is CASSQRQSNQPQHF. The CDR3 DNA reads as TGTGCCAGCAGCCAACGACAGAGCAATCAGCCCCAGCATTTT.

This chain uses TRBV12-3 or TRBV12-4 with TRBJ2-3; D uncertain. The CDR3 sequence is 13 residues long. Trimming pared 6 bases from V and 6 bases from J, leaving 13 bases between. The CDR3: CASSPSSVDTQYF. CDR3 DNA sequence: TGTGCCAGCAGCCCGAGTTCGGTGGATACGCAGTATTTT.

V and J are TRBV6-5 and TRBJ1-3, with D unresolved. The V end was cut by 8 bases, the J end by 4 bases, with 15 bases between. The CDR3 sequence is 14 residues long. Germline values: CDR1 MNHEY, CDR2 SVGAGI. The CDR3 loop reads CASRSMGSGNTIYF. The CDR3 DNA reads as TGTGCCAGCCGGTCGATGGGGTCGGGAAACACCATATATTTT.

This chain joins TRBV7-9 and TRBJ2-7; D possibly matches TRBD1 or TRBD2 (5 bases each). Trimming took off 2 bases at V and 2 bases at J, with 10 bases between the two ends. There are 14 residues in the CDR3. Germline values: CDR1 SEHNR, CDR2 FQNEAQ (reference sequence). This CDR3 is CASSLRDGTYEQYF. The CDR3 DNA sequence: TGTGCCAGCAGCTTAAGGGACGGAACCTACGAGCAGTACTTC.

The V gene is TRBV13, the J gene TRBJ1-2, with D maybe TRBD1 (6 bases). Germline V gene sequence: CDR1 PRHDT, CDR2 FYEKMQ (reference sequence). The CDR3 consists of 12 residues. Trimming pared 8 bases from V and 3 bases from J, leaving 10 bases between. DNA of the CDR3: TGTGCCAGCGATGGGGGGCACTATGGCTACACCTTC. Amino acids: CASDGGHYGYTF. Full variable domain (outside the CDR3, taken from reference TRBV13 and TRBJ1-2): AAGVIQSPRHLIKEKRETATLKCYPIPRHDTVYWYQQGPGQDPQFLISFYEKMQSDKGSIPDRFSAQQFSDYHSELNMSSLELGDSALYFCASDGGHYGYTFGSGTRLTVV.

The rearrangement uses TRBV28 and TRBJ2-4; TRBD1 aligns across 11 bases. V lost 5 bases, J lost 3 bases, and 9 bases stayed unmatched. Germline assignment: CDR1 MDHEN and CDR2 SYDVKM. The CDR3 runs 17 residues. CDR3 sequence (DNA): TGTGCCAGCAGTCGATCTCCGGACAGGGGGCACAAAAACATTCAGTACTTC. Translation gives CASSRSPDRGHKNIQYF.

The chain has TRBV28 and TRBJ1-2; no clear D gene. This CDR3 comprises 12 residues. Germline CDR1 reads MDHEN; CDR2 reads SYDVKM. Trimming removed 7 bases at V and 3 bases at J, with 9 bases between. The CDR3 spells CASTPKYYGYTF. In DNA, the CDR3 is TGTGCCAGCACCCCGAAATACTATGGCTACACCTTC.

The CDR3 sequence: CASSFYGGRPDTQYF. CDR3 nucleotide sequence: TGTGCCAGCAGCTTTTACGGGGGACGTCCAGATACGCAGTATTTT. This sequence joins TRBV7-9 and TRBJ2-3; the D gene is possibly TRBD2 (6 bases). Germline V CDR1 and CDR2: SEHNR, FQNEAQ (reference sequence). CDR3 length: 15 residues. V was clipped by 3 bases and J by 4 bases, with 14 bases between them.

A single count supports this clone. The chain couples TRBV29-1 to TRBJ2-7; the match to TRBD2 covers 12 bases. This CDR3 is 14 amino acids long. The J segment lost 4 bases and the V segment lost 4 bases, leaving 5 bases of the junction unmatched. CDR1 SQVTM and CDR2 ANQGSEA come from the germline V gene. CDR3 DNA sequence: TGCAGCGTTGTAACTAGCGGGAGGAATTACGAGCAGTACTTC. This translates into CSVVTSGRNYEQYF.

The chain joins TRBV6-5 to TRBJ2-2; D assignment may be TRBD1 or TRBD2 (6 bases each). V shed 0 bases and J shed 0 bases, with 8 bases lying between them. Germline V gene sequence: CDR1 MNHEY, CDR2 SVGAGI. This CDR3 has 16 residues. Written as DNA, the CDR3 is TGTGCCAGCAGTTACTCAGGGGGGACGAACACCGGGGAGCTGTTTTTT. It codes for CASSYSGGTNTGELFF.

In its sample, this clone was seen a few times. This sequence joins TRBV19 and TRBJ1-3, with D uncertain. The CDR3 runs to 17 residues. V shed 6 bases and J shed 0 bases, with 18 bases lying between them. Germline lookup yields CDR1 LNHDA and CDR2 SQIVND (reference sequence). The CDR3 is CASSRFGDLSSGNTIYF. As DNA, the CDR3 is TGTGCCAGTAGCAGGTTCGGAGACCTGAGCTCTGGAAACACCATATATTTT.

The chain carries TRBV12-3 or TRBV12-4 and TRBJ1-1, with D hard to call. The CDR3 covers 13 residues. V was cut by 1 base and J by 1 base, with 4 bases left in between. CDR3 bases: TGTGCCAGCAGTTTAGGAGGGAACACTGAAGCTTTCTTT. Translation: CASSLGGNTEAFF.

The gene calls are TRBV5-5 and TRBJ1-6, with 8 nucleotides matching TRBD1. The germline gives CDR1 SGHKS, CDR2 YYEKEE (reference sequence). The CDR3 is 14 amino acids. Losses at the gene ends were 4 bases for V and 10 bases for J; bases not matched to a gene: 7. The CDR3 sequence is CASSPDREESPLHF. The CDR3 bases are TGTGCCAGCAGCCCGGACAGGGAGGAATCACCCCTCCACTTT. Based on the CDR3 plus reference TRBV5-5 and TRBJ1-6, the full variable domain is DAGVTQSPTHLIKTRGQQVTLRCSPISGHKSVSWYQQVLGQGPQFIFQYYEKEERGRGNFPDRFSARQFPNYSSELNVNALLLGDSALYLCASSPDREESPLHFGNGTRLTVT.

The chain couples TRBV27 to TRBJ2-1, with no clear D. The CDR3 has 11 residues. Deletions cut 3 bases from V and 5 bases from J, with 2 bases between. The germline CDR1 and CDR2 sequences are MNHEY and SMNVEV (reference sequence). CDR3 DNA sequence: TGTGCCAGCAGTTTCAACAATGAGCAGTTCTTC. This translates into CASSFNNEQFF.

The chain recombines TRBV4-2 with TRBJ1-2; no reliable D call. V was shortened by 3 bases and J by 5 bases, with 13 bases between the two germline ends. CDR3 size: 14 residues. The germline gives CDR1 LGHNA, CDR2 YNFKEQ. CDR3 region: CASSHETSEYGYTF. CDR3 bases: TGTGCCAGCAGCCACGAAACATCGGAGTATGGCTACACCTTC.